This entry is about one TCR beta chain. The sample originates from a study of blood T cell repertoires in COVID-19. Sequenced by immunoSEQ multiplex PCR; TCRdb stores in-frame clones only, minus some. The profile shows 300,000 or so clones, roughly 84% of them singletons. Germline V gene lookup returns CDR1 MDHEN and CDR2 SYDVKM. The CDR3 extends over 16 amino acids. V was clipped by 5 bases and J by 7 bases, with 21 bases between them. The chain couples TRBV28 to TRBJ1-5; D perhaps matches TRBD1 (6 bases). Specimen: PBMCs or T cells enriched from blood (not recorded which). This TCR derives from a woman in her 30s who had recovered from COVID-19. CDR3 loop: CASSIHIQGGGQPQHF. Written as DNA, the CDR3 is TGTGCCAGCAGTATACACATTCAAGGGGGAGGGCAGCCCCAGCATTTT.